The entry below gives a single T cell receptor (beta chain) sequence along with its context. This sample is part of a study of blood T cell repertoires in COVID-19. Study-wide background: From the United States, Italy and Spain came samples of acute and convalescent COVID-19.

Germline-derived CDR1 and CDR2 are MNHEY and SVGEGT. The CDR3 length is 11 residues. The V end lost 4 bases, the J end lost 9 bases, and 7 bases lay between the germline ends. TCRdb keeps only in-frame clones here, not all; method: immunoSEQ multiplex PCR. The sample holds roughly 250,000 clones, about nine tenths seen once. The sample taken for sequencing was peripheral blood. This clonotype originated in a woman aged 40-49 years with acute or convalescent COVID-19. V gene TRBV6-2 or TRBV6-3 combines with J gene TRBJ1-5; D is unresolved. The CDR3 nucleotides are TGTGCCAGCAGTTCAGGAGGGCCCCAGCATTTT. As protein: CASSSGGPQHF.